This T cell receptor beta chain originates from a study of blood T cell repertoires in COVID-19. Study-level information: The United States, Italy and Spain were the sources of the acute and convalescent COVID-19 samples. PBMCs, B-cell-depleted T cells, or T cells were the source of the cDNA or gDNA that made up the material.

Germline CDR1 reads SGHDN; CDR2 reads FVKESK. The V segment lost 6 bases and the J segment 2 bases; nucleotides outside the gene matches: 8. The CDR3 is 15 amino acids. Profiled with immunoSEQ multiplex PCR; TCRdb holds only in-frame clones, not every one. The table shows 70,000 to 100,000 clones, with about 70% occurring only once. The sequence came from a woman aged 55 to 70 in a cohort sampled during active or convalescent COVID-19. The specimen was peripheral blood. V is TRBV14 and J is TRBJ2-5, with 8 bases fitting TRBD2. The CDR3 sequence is CASRPGLGSQETQYF. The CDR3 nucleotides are TGTGCCAGCAGACCGGGACTAGGGAGTCAAGAGACCCAGTACTTC.